The rows below give T cell receptor beta chains drawn from one sample of a study of graft-versus-host responses after intestinal transplantation. Produced via immunoSEQ multiplex PCR; TCRdb's table is partial and in-frame only. This table holds tens of thousands of clones, 80% to 95% found once. Antigen specificity for these receptors is unknown. The sample here was unstimulated CD4+ T cells sorted from spleen or lymph node cells, taken before intestinal transplant. These receptors originate from a human donor who received an intestinal transplant. The CDR3 runs from the conserved cysteine through the conserved F or W. D genes are given only for firm matches. For some rows the clone size is stated as once, few or many, or as a class when expanded; others skip it.

v_gene: TRBV6-1; d_gene: -; abundance: -; j_gene: TRBJ2-1; CDR3aa: CASSVHYEQFF; CDR3nt: TGTGCCAGCAGCGTGCACTATGAGCAGTTCTTC
v_gene: TRBV9; d_gene: -; abundance: -; j_gene: TRBJ1-2; CDR3aa: CASSFDRANYGYTF; CDR3nt: TGTGCCAGCAGCTTTGACAGAGCTAACTATGGCTACACCTTC
v_gene: TRBV28; d_gene: TRBD1; abundance: -; j_gene: TRBJ2-7; CDR3aa: CASSRQGFPYEQYF; CDR3nt: TGTGCCAGCAGTCGACAGGGCTTCCCCTACGAGCAGTACTTC
v_gene: TRBV6-1; d_gene: -; abundance: once; j_gene: TRBJ1-2; CDR3aa: CASTDRYPNYGYTF; CDR3nt: TGTGCCAGCACCGACAGATATCCCAACTATGGCTACACCTTC
v_gene: TRBV7-2; d_gene: TRBD1; abundance: -; j_gene: TRBJ1-2; CDR3aa: CASSLSRQGDGYTF; CDR3nt: TGTGCCAGCAGCTTATCGCGGCAGGGGGATGGCTACACCTTC
v_gene: TRBV2; d_gene: TRBD1; abundance: -; j_gene: TRBJ2-7; CDR3aa: CASTGQGVYEQYF; CDR3nt: TGTGCCAGTACGGGACAGGGGGTCTACGAGCAGTACTTC
v_gene: TRBV6-1; d_gene: -; abundance: -; j_gene: TRBJ2-4; CDR3aa: CASSELGARAKNIQYF; CDR3nt: TGTGCCAGCAGTGAACTGGGGGCCAGAGCCAAAAACATTCAGTACTTC
v_gene: TRBV18; d_gene: -; abundance: -; j_gene: TRBJ2-3; CDR3aa: CASSPYTDTQYF; CDR3nt: TGTGCCAGCTCACCCTACACAGATACGCAGTATTTT
v_gene: TRBV10-3; d_gene: TRBD1; abundance: few; j_gene: TRBJ2-5; CDR3aa: CAISKWAPGQDQETQYF; CDR3nt: TGTGCCATCAGTAAGTGGGCTCCGGGACAGGACCAAGAGACCCAGTACTTC
v_gene: TRBV28; d_gene: -; abundance: -; j_gene: TRBJ2-7; CDR3aa: CASSPSGLHSYEQYF; CDR3nt: TGTGCCAGCAGTCCATCGGGACTGCACTCCTACGAGCAGTACTTC
v_gene: TRBV9; d_gene: -; abundance: -; j_gene: TRBJ2-1; CDR3aa: CASSVWGDRLNEQFF; CDR3nt: TGTGCCAGCAGCGTTTGGGGGGACAGATTGAATGAGCAGTTCTTC
v_gene: TRBV5-1; d_gene: TRBD2; abundance: -; j_gene: TRBJ2-3; CDR3aa: CASSLDAGTSGRVGTDTQYF; CDR3nt: TGCGCCAGCAGCTTGGACGCGGGGACTAGCGGGAGAGTTGGCACAGATACGCAGTATTTT
v_gene: TRBV7-8; d_gene: -; abundance: -; j_gene: TRBJ2-5; CDR3aa: CASSYRDFQETQYF; CDR3nt: TGTGCCAGCAGCTATAGGGACTTTCAAGAGACCCAGTACTTC
v_gene: TRBV5-4; d_gene: -; abundance: -; j_gene: TRBJ2-7; CDR3aa: CASHQPGPTYEQYF; CDR3nt: TGTGCCAGCCACCAACCTGGGCCTACCTACGAGCAGTACTTC
v_gene: TRBV5-1; d_gene: TRBD2; abundance: -; j_gene: TRBJ2-3; CDR3aa: CASSLTLAGGPGDTQYF; CDR3nt: TGCGCCAGCAGCTTGACCCTAGCGGGAGGGCCGGGAGATACGCAGTATTTT
v_gene: TRBV7-8; d_gene: -; abundance: -; j_gene: TRBJ1-5; CDR3aa: CASSLESSNQPQHF; CDR3nt: TGTGCCAGCAGCTTAGAATCTAGCAATCAGCCCCAGCATTTT
v_gene: TRBV6-5; d_gene: -; abundance: -; j_gene: TRBJ1-2; CDR3aa: CASSKTGTANYGYTF; CDR3nt: TGTGCCAGCAGTAAGACCGGGACGGCTAACTATGGCTACACCTTC
v_gene: TRBV5-1; d_gene: TRBD1; abundance: -; j_gene: TRBJ1-2; CDR3aa: CASSLEQGINYGYTF; CDR3nt: TGCGCCAGCAGCTTGGAACAGGGGATTAACTATGGCTACACCTTC
v_gene: TRBV10-1; d_gene: -; abundance: -; j_gene: TRBJ2-1; CDR3aa: CASSRSNSYNEQFF; CDR3nt: TGCGCCAGCAGTAGATCTAACTCCTACAATGAGCAGTTCTTC
v_gene: TRBV29-1; d_gene: TRBD2; abundance: -; j_gene: TRBJ2-5; CDR3aa: CSVGGEGSMETQYF; CDR3nt: TGCAGCGTTGGGGGGGAGGGCAGTATGGAGACCCAGTACTTC
v_gene: TRBV19; d_gene: -; abundance: -; j_gene: TRBJ2-1; CDR3aa: CASTTSGGTPYNEQFF; CDR3nt: TGTGCCAGTACCACCTCTGGCGGGACTCCCTACAATGAGCAGTTCTTC
v_gene: TRBV7-2; d_gene: TRBD2; abundance: once; j_gene: TRBJ2-1; CDR3aa: CASSLGGLAVLNEQFF; CDR3nt: TGTGCCAGCAGCTTAGGTGGACTAGCGGTTTTGAATGAGCAGTTCTTC
v_gene: TRBV5-1; d_gene: -; abundance: -; j_gene: TRBJ2-2; CDR3aa: CASTYNPGATGELFF; CDR3nt: TGCGCCAGCACCTACAACCCGGGGGCCACCGGGGAGCTGTTTTTT
v_gene: TRBV21-1; d_gene: -; abundance: -; j_gene: TRBJ1-2; CDR3aa: CASSKAVTRTGGNGYTF; CDR3nt: TGTGCCAGCAGCAAAGCAGTCACCAGGACAGGGGGCAATGGCTACACCTTC
v_gene: TRBV7-2; d_gene: -; abundance: -; j_gene: TRBJ1-2; CDR3aa: CASSPRAGAVLYGYTF; CDR3nt: TGTGCCAGCAGCCCACGGGCTGGGGCAGTCCTATATGGCTACACCTTC
v_gene: TRBV18; d_gene: -; abundance: -; j_gene: TRBJ1-4; CDR3aa: CASSPIRGEINEKLFF; CDR3nt: TGTGCCAGCTCACCAATTCGGGGGGAGATAAATGAAAAACTGTTTTTT
v_gene: TRBV30; d_gene: -; abundance: -; j_gene: TRBJ2-1; CDR3aa: CAWSVYRPNEQFF; CDR3nt: TGTGCCTGGAGTGTATATAGGCCCAATGAGCAGTTCTTC
v_gene: TRBV18; d_gene: -; abundance: -; j_gene: TRBJ2-5; CDR3aa: CASSAPTSQETQYF; CDR3nt: TGTGCCAGCTCAGCTCCGACTAGCCAAGAGACCCAGTACTTC
v_gene: TRBV28; d_gene: -; abundance: -; j_gene: TRBJ2-7; CDR3aa: CASSLVGPADYEQYF; CDR3nt: TGTGCCAGCAGTTTGGTCGGGCCCGCGGACTACGAGCAGTACTTC
v_gene: TRBV7-8; d_gene: -; abundance: -; j_gene: TRBJ1-5; CDR3aa: CASSPMGWGGPLNQPQHF; CDR3nt: TGTGCCAGCAGCCCAATGGGGTGGGGGGGCCCTCTCAATCAGCCCCAGCATTTT
v_gene: TRBV19; d_gene: -; abundance: -; j_gene: TRBJ2-7; CDR3aa: CASSSIRAGSYEQYF; CDR3nt: TGTGCCAGTAGTAGCATCAGGGCCGGGTCCTACGAGCAGTACTTC
v_gene: TRBV19; d_gene: TRBD2; abundance: -; j_gene: TRBJ2-7; CDR3aa: CASSTGGSREQYF; CDR3nt: TGTGCCAGTAGTACGGGAGGATCTCGCGAGCAGTACTTC
v_gene: TRBV5-1; d_gene: TRBD1; abundance: -; j_gene: TRBJ2-7; CDR3aa: CASSLVGQGLGEQYF; CDR3nt: TGCGCCAGCAGCTTGGTTGGACAGGGCTTGGGGGAGCAGTACTTC
v_gene: TRBV28; d_gene: -; abundance: -; j_gene: TRBJ1-1; CDR3aa: CASSLFTEAFF; CDR3nt: TGTGCCAGCAGTTTATTCACTGAAGCTTTCTTT
v_gene: TRBV2; d_gene: -; abundance: once; j_gene: TRBJ2-7; CDR3aa: CASRVPIQWEESSYEQYF; CDR3nt: TGTGCCAGCAGAGTCCCGATTCAGTGGGAGGAGAGCTCCTACGAGCAGTACTTC
v_gene: TRBV6-5; d_gene: -; abundance: once; j_gene: TRBJ1-5; CDR3aa: CASSQGYGNQPQHF; CDR3nt: TGTGCCAGCAGTCAGGGGTACGGCAATCAGCCCCAGCATTTT
v_gene: TRBV6-1; d_gene: -; abundance: -; j_gene: TRBJ2-1; CDR3aa: CASSERADNEQFF; CDR3nt: TGTGCCAGCAGTGAAAGGGCAGACAATGAGCAGTTCTTC
v_gene: TRBV25-1; d_gene: -; abundance: once; j_gene: TRBJ2-7; CDR3aa: CASSDVITWEQYF; CDR3nt: TGTGCCAGCAGTGATGTCATTACCTGGGAGCAGTACTTC
v_gene: TRBV7-2; d_gene: -; abundance: -; j_gene: TRBJ2-1; CDR3aa: CASSLGFYGQKNNEQFF; CDR3nt: TGTGCCAGCAGCTTAGGATTTTACGGACAGAAAAACAATGAGCAGTTCTTC